This TCR beta chain was obtained from a study of CD8 T cells in Susac syndrome. This CDR3 has 15 residues. Trimming left V 6 bases short and J 0 bases short, with 12 bases between. Reverse transcription of roughly 0.45 to 1 ug RNA was performed with random hexamers. TCRdb redid the calling of the immunoSEQ multiplex PCR reads with MiXCR, one entry per CDR3 protein. The sample shows about 170,000 distinct CDR3 sequences, roughly 95% of them seen only once. The material sequenced was CD4+ T cells from PBMCs. The origin of this receptor is a human donor with Susac syndrome. The chain is built from TRBV12-3 or TRBV12-4 and TRBJ1-3; no firm D call. The CDR3: CASSLTGHSGNTIYF. In DNA form, the CDR3 reads TGTGCCAGCAGCCTAACGGGCCACTCTGGAAACACCATATATTTT.